These 5 T cell receptor beta chains came from one sample sequenced in a study of regulatory T cells in long-lasting Graves disease. Time point indicated: newly diagnosed GD, antithyroid drugs for less than 3 months. After RNA was extracted from PBMCs, the TCR library was made from it. TCR beta libraries were built with iRepertoire HTBI primers and Arm-PCR of CDR3 regions. TCRdb re-analysed the multiplex PCR reads in MiXCR, keeping a single row per CDR3 protein. The table has about half a million distinct CDR3 sequences, approximately 12% seen once. These data are also associated with another study on T cells in Graves' hyperthyroidism and ophthalmopathy.

Material: peripheral blood mononuclear cells (PBMCs), obtained at new diagnosis, from a patient treated with antithyroid drugs. Receptor source: a woman aged 30 to 39 with Graves disease.

The rearrangement links TRBV2 to TRBJ1-5, with D hard to call. The germline V gene encodes CDR1 SNHLY and CDR2 FYNNEI. CDR3 length equals 15 residues. V was cut by 6 bases and J by 6 bases, with 18 bases left in between. DNA for the CDR3: TGTGCCAGCAGCGCCCTCCGGACCGAAAGTCAGCCCCAGCATTTT. It encodes CASSALRTESQPQHF.

In its sample, this clonotype was seen many times. J is TRBJ1-1 and V is TRBV6-2 or TRBV6-3; tentatively, D is TRBD1 (6 bases). Germline V gives CDR1 MNHEY, CDR2 SVGEGT. The CDR3 contains 19 residues. V was clipped by 2 bases and J by 0 bases, with 22 bases between them. CDR3 sequence reads: CASSYRPGQRNLMNTEAFF. The CDR3 coding sequence is TGTGCCAGCAGTTACCGCCCGGGACAAAGAAATCTCATGAACACTGAAGCTTTCTTT.

This clonotype was counted between two and nine times. This chain joins TRBV24-1 and TRBJ2-1; possibly TRBD1 for D (5 bases). The CDR3 covers 14 residues. The germline V gene has CDR1 KGHDR and CDR2 SFDVKD. With 3 bases removed from V and 8 bases from J, the gap between germline ends came to 13 bases. For the CDR3, the DNA is TGTGCCACCAGTGATCCGCAGGGAAAGGATGAGCAGTTCTTC. Amino acids: CATSDPQGKDEQFF.

There are a few counts of this clonotype. This chain connects TRBV4-1 to TRBJ1-1; 8 bases line up with TRBD1. This CDR3 has 15 amino acids. Per the germline V gene, CDR1 is MGHRA and CDR2 is YSYEKL. Unmatched junction bases numbered 8, after V lost 4 bases and J lost 4 bases. The CDR3 protein is CASSRDDRGGTEAFF. The CDR3 nucleotides are TGCGCCAGCAGCCGTGACGACAGGGGCGGCACTGAAGCTTTCTTT.

This clonotype was observed a handful of times. The V gene is TRBV6-2 or TRBV6-3, the J gene TRBJ2-6; 12 bases agree with TRBD1. The germline CDR1 and CDR2 sequences are MNHEY and SVGEGT. There are 21 residues in the CDR3. With V trimmed by 1 base and J by 2 bases, 12 bases remained unmatched. The CDR3 nucleotides read TGTGCCAGCAGTTACTTAAAGGGAAAAGGGACAGGGGGCGCTGGGGCCAACGTCCTGACTTTC. Translation gives CASSYLKGKGTGGAGANVLTF.